The 9 T cell receptor beta chains given below trace back to one sample, sequenced in a study of blood T cell repertoires in COVID-19. TCRdb keeps only in-frame clones here, not all; method: immunoSEQ multiplex PCR. The data contain 250,000 to 300,000 clones, about nine tenths of them singletons. The sample was peripheral blood. The receptor source for this set is a man aged 50-60 years with acute or convalescent COVID-19.

V and J are TRBV2 and TRBJ2-2, with 7 bases fitting TRBD1. The V gene end was trimmed by 6 bases and the J gene end by 7 bases; junction bases not matched to a gene: 8. The CDR3 sequence is 14 residues long. Germline V gene lookup returns CDR1 SNHLY and CDR2 FYNNEI. CDR3 loop: CASRRGGGIGELFF. The DNA of the CDR3 is TGTGCCAGCAGACGAGGGGGCGGAATCGGGGAGCTGTTTTTT.

The CDR3 bases are TGTGCCAGCAGCCAAATAGCGGGGGGGGCGAACACCGGGGAGCTGTTTTTT. Amino acid sequence: CASSQIAGGANTGELFF. The J gene is TRBJ2-2, the V gene TRBV4-2; 11 positions agree with TRBD2. The junction had 2 bases not matched to a gene; V was cut back by 2 bases and J by 0 bases. Germline CDR1 is LGHNA and CDR2 is YNFKEQ. This CDR3 is 17 amino acids long.

The J gene is TRBJ2-1, the V gene TRBV6-5; D is unresolved. The CDR3 totals 15 residues. V was clipped by 0 bases and J by 1 base, with 7 bases between them. Germline V gene sequence: CDR1 MNHEY, CDR2 SVGAGI. The CDR3 protein is CASSYSQVSYNEQFF. CDR3 nucleotides: TGTGCCAGCAGTTACTCCCAGGTTTCCTACAATGAGCAGTTCTTC.

The chain uses TRBV6-6 and TRBJ2-7; D call uncertain. Deletions cut 2 bases from V and 4 bases from J, with 9 bases between. This CDR3 is built from 13 residues. From germline, CDR1 is MNHNY and CDR2 SVGAGI (reference sequence). CDR3 nucleotides: TGTGCCAGCAGTTACCAGGCCGATTACGAGCAGTACTTC. It codes for CASSYQADYEQYF.

The genes are TRBV9 and TRBJ2-2; TRBD2 might be the D (5 bases). V lost 3 bases and J lost 5, with 17 bases in between. Germline CDR1 is SGDLS and CDR2 is YYNGEE. The CDR3 runs 16 residues. CDR3 bases: TGTGCCAGCAGCGCCAAAGCCGGGCGACTAACCGGGGAGCTGTTTTTT. Translated, it gives CASSAKAGRLTGELFF.

CDR3 residues: CASSPQGLGEKTQYF. The CDR3 nucleotides read TGTGCCAGTAGTCCACAGGGACTAGGGGAGAAGACCCAGTACTTC. The chain employs TRBV19 and TRBJ2-5; 8 bases match TRBD2. Germline V gene data show CDR1 as LNHDA and CDR2 as SQIVND (reference sequence). V dropped 5 bases and J dropped 6; count of bases not matched to a gene: 11. CDR3 length equals 15 residues.

In this sample, this clone turned up a few times. The rearrangement links TRBV7-8 to TRBJ1-5, with 7 bases that match TRBD1. Germline CDR1 reads SGHVS; CDR2 reads FQNEAQ. The CDR3 covers 14 residues. V trimming: 3 bases; J trimming: 5 bases; junction bases outside the gene matches: 4. DNA of the CDR3: TGTGCCAGCAGCTTGACAGGGAATGATCAGCCCCAGCATTTT. Translating it yields CASSLTGNDQPQHF.

The chain couples TRBV4-1 to TRBJ1-2; no firm D call. V shed 1 base and J shed 5 bases, with 5 bases lying between them. Germline assignment: CDR1 MGHRA and CDR2 YSYEKL. CDR3 size: 12 residues. The CDR3 loop reads CASSQGTYGYTF. In DNA, the CDR3 is TGCGCCAGCAGCCAAGGGACTTATGGCTACACCTTC.

V usage is TRBV3-1 (or the pseudogene TRBV3-2) and J usage is TRBJ2-3, with a weak D call TRBD2 (6 bases). The germline V gene encodes CDR1 LGHDT and CDR2 YNNKEL (reference sequence). Trimming pared 7 bases from V and 1 base from J, leaving 12 bases between. This CDR3 is built from 14 residues. The CDR3 DNA reads as TGTGCCAGCACGCAGGGCGGGGGCACAGATACGCAGTATTTT. This translates into CASTQGGGTDTQYF.